This TCR beta chain was obtained from a study of T cell responses to AZD1222 COVID-19 vaccine. Study-wide results and caveats: Vaccine-associated CD4 TCRs spanned spike, dominant at 160-218 and 743-854.

Data came from immunoSEQ multiplex PCR; TCRdb stores just in-frame clones and leaves some out. The sample has about 90,000 clones, around 88% seen once; the top ten hold 10%. CDR3 length: 14 amino acids. V shed 5 bases, J shed 5 bases, and the junction held 3 bases outside the gene matches. From germline, CDR1 is LNHDA and CDR2 SQIVND (reference sequence). Details on this clone: Its antigen is not identified.

This receptor was identified in an adult in good health. V is TRBV19 and J is TRBJ1-6, with 7 nucleotides matching TRBD1. Sequencing used peripheral blood, obtained on day 0 of MenACWY control vaccination. As DNA, the CDR3 is TGTGCCAGTAGTTCCGGGACAGATAATTCACCCCTCCACTTT. It translates to CASSSGTDNSPLHF.